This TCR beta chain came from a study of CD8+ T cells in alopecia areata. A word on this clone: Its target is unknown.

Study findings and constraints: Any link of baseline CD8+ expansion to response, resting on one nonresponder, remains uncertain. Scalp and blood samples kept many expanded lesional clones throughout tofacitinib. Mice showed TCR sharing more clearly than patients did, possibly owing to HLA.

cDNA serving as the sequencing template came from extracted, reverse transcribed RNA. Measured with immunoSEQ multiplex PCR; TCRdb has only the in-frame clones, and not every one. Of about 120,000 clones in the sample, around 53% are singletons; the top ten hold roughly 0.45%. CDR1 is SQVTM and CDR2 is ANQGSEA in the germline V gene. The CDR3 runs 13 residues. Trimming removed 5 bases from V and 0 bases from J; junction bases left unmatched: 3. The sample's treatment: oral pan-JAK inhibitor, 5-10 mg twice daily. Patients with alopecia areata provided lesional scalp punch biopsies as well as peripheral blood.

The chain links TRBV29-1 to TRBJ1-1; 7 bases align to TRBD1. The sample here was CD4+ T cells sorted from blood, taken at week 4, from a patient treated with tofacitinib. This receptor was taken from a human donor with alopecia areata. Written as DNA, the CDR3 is TGCAGCGTTTCGGGACAGATGAACACTGAAGCTTTCTTT. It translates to CSVSGQMNTEAFF.